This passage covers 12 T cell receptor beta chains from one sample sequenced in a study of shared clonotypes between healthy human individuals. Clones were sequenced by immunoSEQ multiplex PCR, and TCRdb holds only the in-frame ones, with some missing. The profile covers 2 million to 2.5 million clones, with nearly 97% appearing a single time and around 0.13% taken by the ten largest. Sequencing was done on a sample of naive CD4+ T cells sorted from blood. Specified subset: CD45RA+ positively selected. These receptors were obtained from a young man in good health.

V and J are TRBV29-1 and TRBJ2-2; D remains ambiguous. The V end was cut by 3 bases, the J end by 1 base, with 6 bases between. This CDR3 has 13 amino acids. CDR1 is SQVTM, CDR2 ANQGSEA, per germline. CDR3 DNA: TGCAGCGTTGACCTCAGGAACACCGGGGAGCTGTTTTTT. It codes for CSVDLRNTGELFF.

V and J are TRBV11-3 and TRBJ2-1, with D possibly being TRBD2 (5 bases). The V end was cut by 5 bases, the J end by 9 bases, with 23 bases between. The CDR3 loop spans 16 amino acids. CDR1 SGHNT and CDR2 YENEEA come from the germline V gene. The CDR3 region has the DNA TGTGCCAGCAGCCCCCGGGGTGGAGTGGGGTCCGGTGAGCAGTTCTTC. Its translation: CASSPRGGVGSGEQFF. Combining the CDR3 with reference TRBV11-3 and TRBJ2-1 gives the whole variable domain EAGVVQSPRYKIIEKKQPVAFWCNPISGHNTLYWYLQNLGQGPELLIRYENEEAVDDSQLPKDRFSAERLKGVDSTLKIQPAELGDSAVYLCASSPRGGVGSGEQFFGPGTRLTVL.

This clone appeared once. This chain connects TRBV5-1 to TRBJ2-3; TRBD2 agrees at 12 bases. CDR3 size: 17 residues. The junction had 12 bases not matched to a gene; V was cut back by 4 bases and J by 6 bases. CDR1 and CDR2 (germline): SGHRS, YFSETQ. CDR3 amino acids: CASSPTSGSPAGDTQYF. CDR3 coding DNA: TGCGCCAGCAGCCCGACTAGCGGGAGCCCCGCGGGTGATACGCAGTATTTT.

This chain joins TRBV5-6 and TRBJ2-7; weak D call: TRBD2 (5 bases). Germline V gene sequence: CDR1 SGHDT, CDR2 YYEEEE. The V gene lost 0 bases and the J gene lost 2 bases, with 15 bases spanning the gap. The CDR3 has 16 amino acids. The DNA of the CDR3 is TGTGCCAGCAGCTTGGGGACGATAGCAGCGGCCTACGAGCAGTACTTC. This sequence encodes CASSLGTIAAAYEQYF.

The DNA of the CDR3 is TGTGCCAGCATCCCGGGGCCCACTCATGGCTACACCTTC. It yields the protein CASIPGPTHGYTF. The V gene is TRBV6-5, the J gene TRBJ1-2; weak D call: TRBD1 (5 bases). The CDR3 sequence is 13 residues long. Germline CDR1 and CDR2: MNHEY and SVGAGI. Trimming took 7 bases from V and 6 from J, leaving 15 bases between them.

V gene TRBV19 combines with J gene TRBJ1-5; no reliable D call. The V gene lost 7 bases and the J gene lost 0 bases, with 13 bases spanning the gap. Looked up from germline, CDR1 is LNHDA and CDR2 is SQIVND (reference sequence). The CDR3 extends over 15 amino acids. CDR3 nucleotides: TGTGCCAGTACCGACGTTGGTTATAGCAATCAGCCCCAGCATTTT. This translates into CASTDVGYSNQPQHF.

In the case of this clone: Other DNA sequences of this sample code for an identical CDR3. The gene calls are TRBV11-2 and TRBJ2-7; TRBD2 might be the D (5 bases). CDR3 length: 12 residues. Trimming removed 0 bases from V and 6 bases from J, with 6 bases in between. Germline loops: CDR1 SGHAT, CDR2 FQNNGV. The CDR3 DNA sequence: TGTGCCAGCAGCTTAGATGGGAGCGAGCAGTACTTC. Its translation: CASSLDGSEQYF.

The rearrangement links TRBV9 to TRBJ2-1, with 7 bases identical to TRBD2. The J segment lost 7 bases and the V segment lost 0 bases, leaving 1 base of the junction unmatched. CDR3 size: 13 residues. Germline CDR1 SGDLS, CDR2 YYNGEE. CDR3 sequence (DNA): TGTGCCAGCAGCGTAGGGACTAGAAATGAGCAGTTCTTC. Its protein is CASSVGTRNEQFF.

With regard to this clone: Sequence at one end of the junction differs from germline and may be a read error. The CDR3 sequence: CASSPDLSESHF. The DNA for the CDR3 is TGTGCCAGCAGCCCGGACTTGTCAGAGTCGCACTTC. This chain joins TRBV7-2 and TRBJ2-7; D might be TRBD2 (5 bases). This CDR3 is 12 amino acids long. Germline CDR1 reads SGHTA; CDR2 reads FQGNSA.

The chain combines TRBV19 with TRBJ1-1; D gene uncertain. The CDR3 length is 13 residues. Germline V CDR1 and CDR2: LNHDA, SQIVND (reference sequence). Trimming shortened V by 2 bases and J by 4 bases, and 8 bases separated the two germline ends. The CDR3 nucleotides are TGTGCCAGTAGTATACAGACCGTCACTGAAGCTTTCTTT. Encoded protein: CASSIQTVTEAFF.

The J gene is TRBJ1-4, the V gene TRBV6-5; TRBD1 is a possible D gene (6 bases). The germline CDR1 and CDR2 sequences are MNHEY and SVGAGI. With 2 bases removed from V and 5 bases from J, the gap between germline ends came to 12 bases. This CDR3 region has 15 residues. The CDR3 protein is CASSYGQLRNEKLFF. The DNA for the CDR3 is TGTGCCAGCAGTTACGGACAGTTGCGGAATGAAAAACTGTTTTTT.

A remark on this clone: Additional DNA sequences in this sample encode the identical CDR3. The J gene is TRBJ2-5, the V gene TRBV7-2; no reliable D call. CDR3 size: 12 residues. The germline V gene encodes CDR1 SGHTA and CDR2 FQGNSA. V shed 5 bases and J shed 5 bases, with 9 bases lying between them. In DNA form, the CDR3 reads TGTGCCAGCAGCCCCCTTAGGGAGACCCAGTACTTC. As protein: CASSPLRETQYF.